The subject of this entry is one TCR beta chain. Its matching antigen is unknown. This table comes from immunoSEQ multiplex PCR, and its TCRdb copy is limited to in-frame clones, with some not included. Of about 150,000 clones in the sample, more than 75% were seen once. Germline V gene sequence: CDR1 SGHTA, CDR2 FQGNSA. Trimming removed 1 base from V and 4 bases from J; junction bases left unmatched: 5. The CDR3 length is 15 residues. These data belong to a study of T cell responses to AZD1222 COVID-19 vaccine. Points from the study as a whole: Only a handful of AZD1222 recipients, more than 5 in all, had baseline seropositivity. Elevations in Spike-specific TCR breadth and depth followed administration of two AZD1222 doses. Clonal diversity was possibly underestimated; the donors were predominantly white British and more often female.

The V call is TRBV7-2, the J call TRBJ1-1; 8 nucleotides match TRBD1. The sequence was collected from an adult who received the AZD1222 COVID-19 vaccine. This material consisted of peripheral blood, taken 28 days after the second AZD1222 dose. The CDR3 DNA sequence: TGTGCCAGCAGCTTAGTCGGACAGGGAGGCACTGAAGCTTTCTTT. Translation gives CASSLVGQGGTEAFF. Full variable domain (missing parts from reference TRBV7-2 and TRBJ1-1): GAGVSQSPSNKVTEKGKDVELRCDPISGHTALYWYRQSLGQGLEFLIYFQGNSAPDKSGLPSDRFSAERTGGSVSTLTIQRTQQEDSAVYLCASSLVGQGGTEAFFGQGTRLTVV.